These T cell receptor beta chains were read from a single sample in a study of shared clonotypes between healthy human individuals. Measured with immunoSEQ multiplex PCR; TCRdb has only the in-frame clones, and not every one. The table records under 600,000 clones, 95% to 98% of them present only once. Input material: naive CD8+ T cells sorted from blood. Receptors were obtained from a man aged 25 to 45 in good health. CDR3s include the opening cysteine and the closing phenylalanine or tryptophan. Each record gives: D gene, clone size, J gene, V gene, CDR3 DNA, CDR3 protein. D genes are given only for firm matches. The size of a clone is reported for some rows only, either as once, few or many, or as a class for expanded clones.

>TRBD2|NA|TRBJ2-7|TRBV9
TGTGCCAGCAGCGTAGCTAGCGGGAGTACCTACGAGCAGTACTTC
CASSVASGSTYEQYF
>NA|NA|TRBJ2-7|TRBV7-9
TGTGCCAGCAGCCACGAGGTTCGGGACGAGCAGTACTTC
CASSHEVRDEQYF
>TRBD1|NA|TRBJ2-7|TRBV7-9
TGTGCCAGCAGACCCCGGGACAGGGTCCTGGAGCAGTACTTC
CASRPRDRVLEQYF
>TRBD1|NA|TRBJ2-5|TRBV11-1
TGTGCCAGCAGCTTAGGGTGGTTGCAGGACAGGGAGTTTGGAGAGACCCAGTACTTC
CASSLGWLQDREFGETQYF
>NA|NA|TRBJ1-2|TRBV6-5
TGTGCCAGCAGTTACCAGGGCCACTCGGACGGCTACACCTTC
CASSYQGHSDGYTF
>NA|NA|TRBJ2-1|TRBV29-1
TGCAGCGCAGAGACTCCCTCCTACAATGAGCAGTTCTTC
CSAETPSYNEQFF
>NA|NA|TRBJ2-5|TRBV25-1
TGTGCCAGCAGTGAATATATAGAGGGGGGGAAGACCCAGTACTTC
CASSEYIEGGKTQYF
>TRBD2|once|TRBJ2-7|TRBV14
TGTGCCAGCAGCCAAGAAATAATAGCGGGAGAGGACGAGCAGTACTTC
CASSQEIIAGEDEQYF
>NA|NA|TRBJ2-1|TRBV5-5
TGTGCCAGCAGCTTAAACAATGAGCAGTTCTTC
CASSLNNEQFF
>TRBD2|NA|TRBJ2-5|TRBV13
TGTGCCAGCAGCTTAGGACTAGCGGGATTAGAGACCCAGTACTTC
CASSLGLAGLETQYF